This T cell receptor beta chain is drawn from a study of Graves' ophthalmopathy and Graves' hyperthyroidism. The CDR3 loop spans 16 amino acids. Trimming took 6 bases from V and 1 from J, leaving 19 bases between them. Germline CDR1 WSHSY, CDR2 SAAADI. People with hyperthyroidism were aged 18 to 65 and newly diagnosed, under 2 months' duration. RNA served as the template for amplifying TCR beta CDR3 regions. Second-round multiplex PCR came after a first-round RT-PCR that employed HTBI primers. TCRdb recomputed calls from the multiplex PCR reads with MiXCR, one row per CDR3 protein. The table includes about 1.1 million distinct CDR3 sequences, approximately 35% detected once.

V gene TRBV10-2 combines with J gene TRBJ2-7; tentatively, D is TRBD1 or TRBD2 (6 bases each). The specimen sequenced was peripheral blood or thyroid tissue (not recorded which). The receptor's source is an adult man with Graves' hyperthyroidism. CDR3 nucleotides: TGCGCCAGCAGCCCAGCCATCGGGGGCCGATCCTACGAGCAGTACTTC. Its protein is CASSPAIGGRSYEQYF.